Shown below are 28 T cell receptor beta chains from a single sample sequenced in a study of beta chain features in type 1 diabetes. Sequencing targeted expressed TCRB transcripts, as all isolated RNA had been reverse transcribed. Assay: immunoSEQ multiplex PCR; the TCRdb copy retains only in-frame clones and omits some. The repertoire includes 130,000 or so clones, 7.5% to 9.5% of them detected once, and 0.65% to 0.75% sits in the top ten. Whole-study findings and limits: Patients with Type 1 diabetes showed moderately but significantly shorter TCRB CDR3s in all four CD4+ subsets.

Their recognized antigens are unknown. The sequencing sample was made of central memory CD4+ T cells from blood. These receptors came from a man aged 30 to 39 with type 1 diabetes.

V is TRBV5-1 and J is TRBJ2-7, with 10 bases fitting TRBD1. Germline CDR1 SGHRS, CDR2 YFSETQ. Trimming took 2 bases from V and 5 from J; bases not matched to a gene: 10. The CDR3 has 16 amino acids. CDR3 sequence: CASSFKTGGEPHEQYF. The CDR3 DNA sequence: TGCGCCAGCAGCTTCAAGACAGGGGGCGAGCCCCACGAGCAGTACTTC. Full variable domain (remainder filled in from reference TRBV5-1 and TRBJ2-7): KAGVTQTPRYLIKTRGQQVTLSCSPISGHRSVSWYQQTPGQGLQFLFEYFSETQRNKGNFPGRFSGRQFSNSRSEMNVSTLELGDSALYLCASSFKTGGEPHEQYFGPGTRLTVT.

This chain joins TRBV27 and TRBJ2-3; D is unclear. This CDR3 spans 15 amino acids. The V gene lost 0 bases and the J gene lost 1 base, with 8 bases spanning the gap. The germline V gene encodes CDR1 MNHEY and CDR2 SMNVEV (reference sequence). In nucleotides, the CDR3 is TGTGCCAGCAGTTTATCTTTCCGGGGCACAGATACGCAGTATTTT. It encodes CASSLSFRGTDTQYF.

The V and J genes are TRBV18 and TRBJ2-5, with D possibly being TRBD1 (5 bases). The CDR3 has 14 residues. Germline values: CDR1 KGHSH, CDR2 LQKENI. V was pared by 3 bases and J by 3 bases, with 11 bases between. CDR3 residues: CASSPPPGKETQYF. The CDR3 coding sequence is TGTGCCAGCTCACCCCCGCCAGGGAAAGAGACCCAGTACTTC. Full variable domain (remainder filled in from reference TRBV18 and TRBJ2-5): NAGVMQNPRHLVRRRGQEARLRCSPMKGHSHVYWYRQLPEEGLKFMVYLQKENIIDESGMPKERFSAEFPKEGPSILRIQQVVRGDSAAYFCASSPPPGKETQYFGPGTRLLVL.

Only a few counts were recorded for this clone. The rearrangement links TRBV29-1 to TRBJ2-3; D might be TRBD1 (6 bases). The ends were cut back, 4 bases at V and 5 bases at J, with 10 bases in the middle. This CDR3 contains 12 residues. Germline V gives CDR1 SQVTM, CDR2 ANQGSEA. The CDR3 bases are TGCAGCGTTGGGGGGCCGGAAGATACGCAGTATTTT. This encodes CSVGGPEDTQYF.

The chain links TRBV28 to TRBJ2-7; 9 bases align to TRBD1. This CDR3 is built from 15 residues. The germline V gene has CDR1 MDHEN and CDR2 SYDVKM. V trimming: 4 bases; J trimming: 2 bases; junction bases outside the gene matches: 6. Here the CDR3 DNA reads TGTGCCAGCAGTTCCTCCGGGACAGGGACCTACGAGCAGTACTTC. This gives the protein CASSSSGTGTYEQYF.

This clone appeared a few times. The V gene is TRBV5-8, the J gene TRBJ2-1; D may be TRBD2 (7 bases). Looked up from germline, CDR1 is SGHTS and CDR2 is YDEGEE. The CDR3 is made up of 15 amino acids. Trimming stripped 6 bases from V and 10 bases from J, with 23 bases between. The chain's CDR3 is CASIAFRDYQGEQFF. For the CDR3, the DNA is TGTGCCAGCATCGCCTTTCGGGACTACCAGGGGGAGCAGTTCTTC.

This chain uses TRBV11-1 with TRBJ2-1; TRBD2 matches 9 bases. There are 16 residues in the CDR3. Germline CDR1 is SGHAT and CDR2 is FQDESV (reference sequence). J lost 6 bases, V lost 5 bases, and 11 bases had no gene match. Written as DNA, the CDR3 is TGTGCCAGCAGCCCCCCCCAGGGCGGGGGGGCCAATGAGCAGTTCTTC. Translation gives CASSPPQGGGANEQFF.

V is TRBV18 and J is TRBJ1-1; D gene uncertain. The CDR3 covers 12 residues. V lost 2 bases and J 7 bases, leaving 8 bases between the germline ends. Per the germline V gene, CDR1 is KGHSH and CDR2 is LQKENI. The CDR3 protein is CASSPGQYEAFF. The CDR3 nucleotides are TGTGCCAGCTCACCAGGGCAGTATGAAGCTTTCTTT.

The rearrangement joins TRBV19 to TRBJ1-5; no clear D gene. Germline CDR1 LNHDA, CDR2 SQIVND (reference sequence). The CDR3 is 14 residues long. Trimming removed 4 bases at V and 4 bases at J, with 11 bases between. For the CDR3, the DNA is TGTGCCAGTAGTACCGGTTATAATAATCAGCCCCAGCATTTT. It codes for CASSTGYNNQPQHF.

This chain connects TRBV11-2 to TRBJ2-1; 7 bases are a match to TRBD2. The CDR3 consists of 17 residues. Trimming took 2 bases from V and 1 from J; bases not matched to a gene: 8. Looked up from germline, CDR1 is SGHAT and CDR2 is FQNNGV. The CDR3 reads CASSLLRGVRSYNEQFF. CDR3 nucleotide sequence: TGTGCCAGCAGCTTATTACGGGGGGTACGTTCCTACAATGAGCAGTTCTTC.

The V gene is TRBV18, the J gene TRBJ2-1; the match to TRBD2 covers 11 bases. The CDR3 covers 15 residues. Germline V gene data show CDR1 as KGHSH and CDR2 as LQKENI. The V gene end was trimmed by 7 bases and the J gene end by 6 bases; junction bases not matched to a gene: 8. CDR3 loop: CASFPSGGSANEQFF. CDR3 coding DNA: TGTGCCAGCTTTCCTAGCGGGGGGAGTGCCAATGAGCAGTTCTTC.

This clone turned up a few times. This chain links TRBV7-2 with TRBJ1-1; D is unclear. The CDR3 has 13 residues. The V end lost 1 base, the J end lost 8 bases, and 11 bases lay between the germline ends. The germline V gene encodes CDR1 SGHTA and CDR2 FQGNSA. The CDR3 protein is CASSLGSSREAFF. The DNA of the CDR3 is TGTGCCAGCAGCTTAGGGTCGAGCAGGGAAGCTTTCTTT.

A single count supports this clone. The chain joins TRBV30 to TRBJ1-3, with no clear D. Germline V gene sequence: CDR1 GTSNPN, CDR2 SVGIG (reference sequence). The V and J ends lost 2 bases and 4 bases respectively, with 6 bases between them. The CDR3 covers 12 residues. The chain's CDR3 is CAWSQQGNTIYF. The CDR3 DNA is TGTGCCTGGAGTCAACAGGGAAACACCATATATTTT.

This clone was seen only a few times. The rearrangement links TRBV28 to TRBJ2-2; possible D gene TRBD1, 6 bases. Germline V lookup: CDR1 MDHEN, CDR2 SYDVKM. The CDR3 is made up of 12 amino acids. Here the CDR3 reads CAGGENTGELFF. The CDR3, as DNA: TGTGCTGGGGGCGAGAACACCGGGGAGCTGTTTTTT. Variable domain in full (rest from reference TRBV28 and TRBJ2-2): DVKVTQSSRYLVKRTGEKVFLECVQDMDHENMFWYRQDPGLGLRLIYFSYDVKMKEKGDIPEGYSVSREKKERFSLILESASTNQTSMYLCAGGENTGELFFGEGSRLTVL.

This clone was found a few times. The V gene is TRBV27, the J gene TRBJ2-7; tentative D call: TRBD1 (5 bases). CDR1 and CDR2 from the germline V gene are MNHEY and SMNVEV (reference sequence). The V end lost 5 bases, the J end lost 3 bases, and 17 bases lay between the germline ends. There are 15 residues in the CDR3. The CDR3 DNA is TGTGCCAGCAGTGCCCACCGACAGTCCATCTACGAGCAGTACTTC. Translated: CASSAHRQSIYEQYF.

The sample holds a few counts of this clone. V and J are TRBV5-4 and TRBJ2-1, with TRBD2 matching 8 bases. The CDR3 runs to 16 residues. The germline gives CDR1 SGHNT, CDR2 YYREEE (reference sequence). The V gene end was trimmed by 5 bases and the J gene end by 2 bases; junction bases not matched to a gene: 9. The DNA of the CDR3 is TGTGCCAGCAGGTTAGATCAAGCGGGGGCCTACAATGAGCAGTTCTTC. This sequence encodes CASRLDQAGAYNEQFF.

In DNA form, the CDR3 reads TGCGCCAGCAGCCAACCGGGACAGGTCTACGAGCAGTACTTC. Its protein is CASSQPGQVYEQYF. V is TRBV4-1 and J is TRBJ2-7; TRBD1 agrees at 8 bases. This CDR3 has 14 amino acids. V dropped 2 bases and J dropped 3; count of bases not matched to a gene: 3. The V gene's germline CDR1 is MGHRA and CDR2 YSYEKL.

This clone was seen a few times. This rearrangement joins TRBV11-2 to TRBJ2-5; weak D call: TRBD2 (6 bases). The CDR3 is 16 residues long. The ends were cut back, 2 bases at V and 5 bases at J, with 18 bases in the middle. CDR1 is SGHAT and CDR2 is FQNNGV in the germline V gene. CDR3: CASSLLFRGAGETQYF. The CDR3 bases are TGTGCCAGCAGCTTACTCTTCCGCGGGGCGGGGGAGACCCAGTACTTC.

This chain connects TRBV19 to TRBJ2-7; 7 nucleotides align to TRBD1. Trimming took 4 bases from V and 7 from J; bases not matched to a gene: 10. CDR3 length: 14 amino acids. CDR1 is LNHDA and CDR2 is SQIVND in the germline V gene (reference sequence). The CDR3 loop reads CASSKGYRGEEQYF. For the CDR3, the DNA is TGTGCCAGTAGTAAAGGGTACAGGGGCGAAGAGCAGTACTTC.

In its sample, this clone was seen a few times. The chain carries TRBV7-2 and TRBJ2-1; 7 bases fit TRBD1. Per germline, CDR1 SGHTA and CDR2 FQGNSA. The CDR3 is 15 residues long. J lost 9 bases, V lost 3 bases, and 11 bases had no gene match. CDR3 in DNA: TGTGCCAGCAGCTTCCGGGACAGTCCCTGGAGTGAGCAGTTCTTC. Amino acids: CASSFRDSPWSEQFF.

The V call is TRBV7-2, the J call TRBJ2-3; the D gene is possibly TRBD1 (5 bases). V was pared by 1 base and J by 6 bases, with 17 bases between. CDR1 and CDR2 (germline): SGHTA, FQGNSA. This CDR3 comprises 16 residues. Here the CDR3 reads CASSLGVGRVDDTQYF. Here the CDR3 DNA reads TGTGCCAGCAGCTTAGGGGTTGGCAGGGTGGACGATACGCAGTATTTT.

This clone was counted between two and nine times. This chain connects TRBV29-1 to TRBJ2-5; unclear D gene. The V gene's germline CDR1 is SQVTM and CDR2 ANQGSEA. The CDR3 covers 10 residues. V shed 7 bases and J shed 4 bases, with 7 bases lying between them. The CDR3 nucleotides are TGCAGCGCCCTGAGAGAGACCCAGTACTTC. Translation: CSALRETQYF.

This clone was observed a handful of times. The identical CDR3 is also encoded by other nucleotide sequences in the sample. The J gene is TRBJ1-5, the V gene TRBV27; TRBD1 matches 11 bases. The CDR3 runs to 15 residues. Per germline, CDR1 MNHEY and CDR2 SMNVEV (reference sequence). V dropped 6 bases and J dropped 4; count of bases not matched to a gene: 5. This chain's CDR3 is CASSPGTGGNQPQHF. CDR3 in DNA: TGTGCCAGCAGCCCTGGGACAGGGGGTAATCAGCCCCAGCATTTT.

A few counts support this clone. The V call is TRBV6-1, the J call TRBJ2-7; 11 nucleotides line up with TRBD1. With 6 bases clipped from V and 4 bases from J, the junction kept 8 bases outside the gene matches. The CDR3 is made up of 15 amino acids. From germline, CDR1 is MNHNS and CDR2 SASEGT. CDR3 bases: TGTGCCAGCAGACCCGGGACAGGGGGAATGTACGAGCAGTACTTC. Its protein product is CASRPGTGGMYEQYF.

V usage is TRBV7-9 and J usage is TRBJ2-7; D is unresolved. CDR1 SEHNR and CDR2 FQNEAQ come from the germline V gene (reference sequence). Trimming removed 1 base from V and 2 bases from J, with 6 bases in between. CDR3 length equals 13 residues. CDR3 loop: CASSLELAYEQYF. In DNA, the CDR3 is TGTGCCAGCAGCTTAGAGCTGGCCTACGAGCAGTACTTC.

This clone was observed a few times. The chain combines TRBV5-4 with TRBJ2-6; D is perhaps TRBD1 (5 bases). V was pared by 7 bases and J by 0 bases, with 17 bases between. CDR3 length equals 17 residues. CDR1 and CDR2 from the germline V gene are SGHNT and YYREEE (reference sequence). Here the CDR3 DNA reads TGTGCCAGCGGAAGGGGCCAGGTGAACTCTGGGGCCAACGTCCTGACTTTC. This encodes CASGRGQVNSGANVLTF.

The CDR3: CASSLFRGYEQYF. CDR3 DNA sequence: TGTGCCAGCAGCTTGTTCCGGGGCTACGAGCAGTACTTC. The V gene is TRBV5-6, the J gene TRBJ2-7; possibly TRBD2 for D (5 bases). V was cut by 1 base and J by 3 bases, with 8 bases left in between. From germline, CDR1 is SGHDT and CDR2 YYEEEE. The CDR3 is made up of 13 amino acids.

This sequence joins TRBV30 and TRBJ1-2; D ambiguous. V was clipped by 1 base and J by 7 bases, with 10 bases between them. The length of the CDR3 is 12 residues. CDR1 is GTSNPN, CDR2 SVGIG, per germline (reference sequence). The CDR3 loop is CAWSAQTGGYTF. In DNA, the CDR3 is TGTGCCTGGAGTGCCCAGACGGGTGGCTACACCTTC. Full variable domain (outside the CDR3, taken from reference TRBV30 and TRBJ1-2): SQTIHQWPATLVQPVGSPLSLECTVEGTSNPNLYWYRQAAGRGLQLLFYSVGIGQISSEVPQNLSASRPQDRQFILSSKKLLLSDSGFYLCAWSAQTGGYTFGSGTRLTVV.